This T cell receptor beta chain came from a study of PD-1 blockade in classical Hodgkin lymphoma. Study-wide points: By cycle point C4D1, TCR diversity had risen significantly in CD4+ cells (but not CD8+ cells). Still unresolved is the cause of the repertoire differences, which may be disease activity or prior therapy. The authors excluded patients who started nivolumab under 1 year after ASCT.

Data came from immunoSEQ multiplex PCR; TCRdb stores just in-frame clones and leaves some out. The table shows about 1,000 clones, with about 83% occurring only once. Each patient's relapse followed autologous stem cell transplantation, and brentuximab vedotin exposure varied. Magnetic negative selection of thawed PBMCs yielded the CD8+ T cells. Trimming pared 3 bases from V and 7 bases from J, leaving 19 bases between. Looked up from germline, CDR1 is SGHRS and CDR2 is YFSETQ. The CDR3 totals 15 residues. Concerning this clone: Its antigen remains unidentified.

This clonotype was sampled from a human donor with classical Hodgkin lymphoma. The sequenced sample was CD8+ T cells from blood, obtained at baseline. The chain recombines TRBV5-1 with TRBJ1-2; D gene uncertain. CDR3 DNA: TGCGCCAGCAGCTCCCTGGGCGGGAAGGCACGTGGCTACACCTTC. It translates to CASSSLGGKARGYTF.